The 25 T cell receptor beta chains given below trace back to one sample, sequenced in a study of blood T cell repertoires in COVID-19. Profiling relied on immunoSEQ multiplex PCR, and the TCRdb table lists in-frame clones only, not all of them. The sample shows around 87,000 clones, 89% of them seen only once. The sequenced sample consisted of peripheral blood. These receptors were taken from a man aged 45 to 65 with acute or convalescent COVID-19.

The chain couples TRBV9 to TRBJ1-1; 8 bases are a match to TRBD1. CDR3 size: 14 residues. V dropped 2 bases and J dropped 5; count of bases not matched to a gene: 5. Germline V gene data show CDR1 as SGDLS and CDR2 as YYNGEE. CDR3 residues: CASSVTGVGTEAFF. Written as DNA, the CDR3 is TGTGCCAGCAGCGTGACAGGGGTTGGAACTGAAGCTTTCTTT.

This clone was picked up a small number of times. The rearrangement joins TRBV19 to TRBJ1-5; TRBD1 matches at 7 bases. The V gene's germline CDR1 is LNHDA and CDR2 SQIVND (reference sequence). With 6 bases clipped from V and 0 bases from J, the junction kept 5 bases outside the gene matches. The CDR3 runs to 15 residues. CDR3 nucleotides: TGTGCCAGTAGACGGACAGGATATAGCAATCAGCCCCAGCATTTT. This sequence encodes CASRRTGYSNQPQHF.

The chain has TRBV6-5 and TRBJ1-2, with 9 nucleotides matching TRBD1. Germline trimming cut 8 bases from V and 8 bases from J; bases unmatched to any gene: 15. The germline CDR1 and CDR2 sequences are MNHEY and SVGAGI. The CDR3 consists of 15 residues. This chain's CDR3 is CASFFQSGTGNGYTF. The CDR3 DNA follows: TGTGCCAGCTTTTTTCAATCCGGGACAGGGAACGGCTACACCTTC.

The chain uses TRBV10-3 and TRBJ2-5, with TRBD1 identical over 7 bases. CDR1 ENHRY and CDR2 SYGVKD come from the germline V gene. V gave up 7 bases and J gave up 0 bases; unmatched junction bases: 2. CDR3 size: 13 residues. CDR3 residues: CAIKGGYQETQYF. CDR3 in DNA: TGTGCCATCAAAGGGGGCTACCAAGAGACCCAGTACTTC.

CDR3 in amino acids: CASEQDNSGNTIYF. The DNA of the CDR3 is TGTGCCAGCGAACAGGATAACTCTGGAAACACCATATATTTT. The genes are TRBV6-5 and TRBJ1-3; maybe TRBD1 (5 bases). The V gene's germline CDR1 is MNHEY and CDR2 SVGAGI. CDR3 length: 14 amino acids. Trimming removed 8 bases at V and 0 bases at J, with 11 bases between.

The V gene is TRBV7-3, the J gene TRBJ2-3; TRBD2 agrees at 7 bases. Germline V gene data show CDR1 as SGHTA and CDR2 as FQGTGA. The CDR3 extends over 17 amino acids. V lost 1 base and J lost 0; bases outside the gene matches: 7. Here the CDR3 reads CASSLKGTGGSTDTQYF. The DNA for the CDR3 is TGTGCCAGCAGCTTAAAGGGTACGGGGGGAAGCACAGATACGCAGTATTTT.

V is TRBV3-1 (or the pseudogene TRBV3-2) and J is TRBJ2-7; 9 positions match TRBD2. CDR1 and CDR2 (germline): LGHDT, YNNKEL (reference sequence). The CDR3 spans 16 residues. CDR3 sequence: CPRRGGVGGGRREQYF. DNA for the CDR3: TGTCCCCGCCGCGGGGGGGTCGGGGGGGGCCGGAGAGAGCAGTACTTC.

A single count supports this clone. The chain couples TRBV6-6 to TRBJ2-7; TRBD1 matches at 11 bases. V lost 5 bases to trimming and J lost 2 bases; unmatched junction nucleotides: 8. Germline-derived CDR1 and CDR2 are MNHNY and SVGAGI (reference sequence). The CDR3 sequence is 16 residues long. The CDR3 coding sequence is TGTGCCAGCAGTCAACCGGGGACAGGGGGAGCCTACGAGCAGTACTTC. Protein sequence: CASSQPGTGGAYEQYF.

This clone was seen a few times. The CDR3 DNA reads TGTGCCAGCAGAGGAAGGGGGCTTTCCTCCTACGAGCAGTACTTC. Protein: CASRGRGLSSYEQYF. This rearrangement joins TRBV6-5 to TRBJ2-7, with TRBD1 matching over 7 bases. The CDR3 is made up of 15 amino acids. Germline V gene sequence: CDR1 MNHEY, CDR2 SVGAGI. The trim removed 6 bases at V and 0 bases at J, leaving 8 bases unmatched.

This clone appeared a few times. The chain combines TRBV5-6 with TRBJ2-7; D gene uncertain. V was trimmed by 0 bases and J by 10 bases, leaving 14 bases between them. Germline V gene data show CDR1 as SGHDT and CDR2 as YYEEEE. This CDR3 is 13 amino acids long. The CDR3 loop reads CASSLAALPIQYF. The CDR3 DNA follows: TGTGCCAGCAGCTTGGCCGCGCTCCCAATCCAGTACTTC.

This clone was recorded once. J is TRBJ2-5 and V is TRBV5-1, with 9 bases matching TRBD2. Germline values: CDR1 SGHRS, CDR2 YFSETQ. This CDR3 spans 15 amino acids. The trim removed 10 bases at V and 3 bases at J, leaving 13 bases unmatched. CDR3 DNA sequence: TGCGCCGGGTGGAGGTTTTGCGGGGGGGAAGAGACCCAGTACTTC. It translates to CAGWRFCGGEETQYF.

In nucleotides, the CDR3 is TGCGCCAGCAGCTTAACAGCAAACACCGGGGAGCTGTTTTTT. It encodes CASSLTANTGELFF. The chain has TRBV5-1 and TRBJ2-2; D not certain. Trimming stripped 2 bases from V and 2 bases from J, with 7 bases between. This CDR3 spans 14 amino acids. Looked up from germline, CDR1 is SGHRS and CDR2 is YFSETQ.

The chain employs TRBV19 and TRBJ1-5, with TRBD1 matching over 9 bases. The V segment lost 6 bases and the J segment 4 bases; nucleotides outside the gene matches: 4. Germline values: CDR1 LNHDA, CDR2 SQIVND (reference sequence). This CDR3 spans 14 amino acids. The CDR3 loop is CASRGQGINQPQHF. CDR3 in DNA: TGTGCCAGTAGGGGACAGGGTATTAATCAGCCCCAGCATTTT.

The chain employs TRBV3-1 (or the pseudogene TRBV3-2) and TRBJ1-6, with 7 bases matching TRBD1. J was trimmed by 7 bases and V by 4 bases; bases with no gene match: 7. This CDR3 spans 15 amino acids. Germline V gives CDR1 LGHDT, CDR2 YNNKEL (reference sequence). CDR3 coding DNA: TGTGCCAGCAGCCCTTCCGGGACAGCCAATTCACCCCTCCACTTT. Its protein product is CASSPSGTANSPLHF.

In nucleotides, the CDR3 is TGTGCCAGCAGACATCAGGGGGGGAACACCGGGGAGCTGTTTTTT. Protein sequence: CASRHQGGNTGELFF. The chain has TRBV28 and TRBJ2-2; perhaps TRBD1 as D (7 bases). The ends were cut back, 6 bases at V and 1 base at J, with 12 bases in the middle. The length of the CDR3 is 15 residues. Germline values: CDR1 MDHEN, CDR2 SYDVKM.

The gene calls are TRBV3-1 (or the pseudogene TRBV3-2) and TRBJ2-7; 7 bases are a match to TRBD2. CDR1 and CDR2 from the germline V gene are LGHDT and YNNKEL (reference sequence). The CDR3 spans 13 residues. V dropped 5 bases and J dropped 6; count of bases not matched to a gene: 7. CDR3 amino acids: CASSGGRGGEQYV. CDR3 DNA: TGTGCCAGCAGCGGGGGGAGGGGCGGCGAGCAGTACGTC.

The CDR3 sequence is CASSLAGQGHTGELFF. CDR3 coding DNA: TGTGCCAGCAGCTTAGCTGGACAGGGCCACACCGGGGAGCTGTTTTTT. The V call is TRBV7-8, the J call TRBJ2-2; TRBD1 matches 8 bases. In germline, CDR1 is SGHVS, CDR2 FQNEAQ. The CDR3 contains 16 residues. After removal of 0 bases from V and 3 bases from J, the junction contained 3 bases not matched to a gene.

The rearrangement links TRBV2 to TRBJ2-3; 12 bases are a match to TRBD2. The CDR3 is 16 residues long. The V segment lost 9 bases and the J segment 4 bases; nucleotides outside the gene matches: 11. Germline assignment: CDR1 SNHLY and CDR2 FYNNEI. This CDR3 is CARPPRLAGDPDTQYF. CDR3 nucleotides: TGTGCCAGACCCCCGCGACTAGCGGGGGACCCAGATACGCAGTATTTT.

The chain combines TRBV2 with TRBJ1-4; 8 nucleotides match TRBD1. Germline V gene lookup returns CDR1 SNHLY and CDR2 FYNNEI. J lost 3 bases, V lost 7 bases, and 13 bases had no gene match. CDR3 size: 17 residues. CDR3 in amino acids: CASNGKTGGSANEKLFF. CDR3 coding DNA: TGTGCCAGCAATGGTAAAACAGGGGGAAGCGCTAATGAAAAACTGTTTTTT.

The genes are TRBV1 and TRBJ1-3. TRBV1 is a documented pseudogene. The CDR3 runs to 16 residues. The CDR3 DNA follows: TGCACCAGCAGCCTGCCCGCAAGGCCTCGGAGGGACACCATATATTTT. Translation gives CTSSLPARPRRDTIYF.

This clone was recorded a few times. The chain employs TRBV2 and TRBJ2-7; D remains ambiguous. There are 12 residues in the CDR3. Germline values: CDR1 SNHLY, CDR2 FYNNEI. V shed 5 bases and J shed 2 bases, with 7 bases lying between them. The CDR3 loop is CASSNSPYEQYF. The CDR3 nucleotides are TGTGCCAGCAGTAACAGCCCCTACGAGCAGTACTTC.

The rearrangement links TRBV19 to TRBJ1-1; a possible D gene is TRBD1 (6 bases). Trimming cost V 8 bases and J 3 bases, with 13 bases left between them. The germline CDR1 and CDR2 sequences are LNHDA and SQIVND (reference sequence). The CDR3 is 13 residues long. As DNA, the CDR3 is TGTGCCAGTTCACCGGGACATTACACTGAAGCTTTCTTT. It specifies CASSPGHYTEAFF. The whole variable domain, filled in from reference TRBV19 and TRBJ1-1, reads DGGITQSPKYLFRKEGQNVTLSCEQNLNHDAMYWYRQDPGQGLRLIYYSQIVNDFQKGDIAEGYSVSREKKESFPLTVTSAQKNPTAFYLCASSPGHYTEAFFGQGTRLTVV.

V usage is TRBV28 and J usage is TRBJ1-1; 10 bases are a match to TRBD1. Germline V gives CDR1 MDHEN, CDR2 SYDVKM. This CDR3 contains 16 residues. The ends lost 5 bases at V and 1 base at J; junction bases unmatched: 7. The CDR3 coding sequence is TGTGCCAGCAGTCCAGACAGGGGGCCTAGGAACACTGAAGCTTTCTTT. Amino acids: CASSPDRGPRNTEAFF.

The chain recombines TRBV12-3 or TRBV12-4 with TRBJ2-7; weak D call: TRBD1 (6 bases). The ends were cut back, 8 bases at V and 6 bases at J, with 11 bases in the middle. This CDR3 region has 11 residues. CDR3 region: CASALGGEQYV. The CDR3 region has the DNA TGTGCCAGCGCGTTAGGGGGCGAGCAGTACGTC.

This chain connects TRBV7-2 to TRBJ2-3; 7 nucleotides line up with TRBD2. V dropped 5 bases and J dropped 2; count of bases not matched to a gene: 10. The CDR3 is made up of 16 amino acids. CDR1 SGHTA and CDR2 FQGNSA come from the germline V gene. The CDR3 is CASSPQAGGYTDTQYF. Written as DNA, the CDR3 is TGTGCCAGCAGCCCTCAGGCCGGGGGGTACACAGATACGCAGTATTTT.